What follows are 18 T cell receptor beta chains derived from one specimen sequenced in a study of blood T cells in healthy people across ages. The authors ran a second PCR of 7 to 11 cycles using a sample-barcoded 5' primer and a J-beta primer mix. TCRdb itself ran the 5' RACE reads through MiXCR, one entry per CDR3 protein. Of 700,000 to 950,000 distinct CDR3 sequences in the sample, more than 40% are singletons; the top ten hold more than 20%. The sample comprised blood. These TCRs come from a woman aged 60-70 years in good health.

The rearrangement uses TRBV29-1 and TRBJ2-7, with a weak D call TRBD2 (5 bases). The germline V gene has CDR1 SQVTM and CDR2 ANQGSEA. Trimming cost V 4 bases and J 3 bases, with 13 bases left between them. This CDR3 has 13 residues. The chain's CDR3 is CSVVGPGNYEQYF. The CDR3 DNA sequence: TGCAGCGTTGTCGGCCCCGGGAACTACGAGCAGTACTTC.

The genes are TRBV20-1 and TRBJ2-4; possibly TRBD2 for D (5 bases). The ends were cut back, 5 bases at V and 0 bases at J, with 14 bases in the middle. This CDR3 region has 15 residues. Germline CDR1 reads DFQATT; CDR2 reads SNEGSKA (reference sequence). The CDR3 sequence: CSAGHGGLAKNIQYF. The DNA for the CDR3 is TGCAGTGCTGGTCACGGAGGATTAGCCAAAAACATTCAGTACTTC.

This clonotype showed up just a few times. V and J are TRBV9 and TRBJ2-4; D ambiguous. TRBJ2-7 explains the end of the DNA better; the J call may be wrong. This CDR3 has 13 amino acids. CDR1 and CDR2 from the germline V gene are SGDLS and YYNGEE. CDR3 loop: CASSPKGGYEQYF. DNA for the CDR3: TGTGCCAGCAGCCCCAAAGGCGGCTACGAGCAGTACTTC.

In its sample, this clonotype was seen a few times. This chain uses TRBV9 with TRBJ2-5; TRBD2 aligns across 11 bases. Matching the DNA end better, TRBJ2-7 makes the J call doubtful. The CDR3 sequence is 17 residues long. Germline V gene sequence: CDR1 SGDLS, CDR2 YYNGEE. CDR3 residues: CASSVEASGRRVDEQYF. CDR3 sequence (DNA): TGTGCCAGCAGCGTAGAGGCTAGCGGGAGGAGGGTGGACGAGCAGTACTTC.

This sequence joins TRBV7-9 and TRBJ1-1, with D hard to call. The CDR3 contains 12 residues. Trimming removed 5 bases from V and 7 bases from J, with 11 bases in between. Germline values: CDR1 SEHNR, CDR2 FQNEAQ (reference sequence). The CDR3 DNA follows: TGTGCCAGCAGCCCGGTAGCAAATGAAGCTTTCTTT. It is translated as CASSPVANEAFF.

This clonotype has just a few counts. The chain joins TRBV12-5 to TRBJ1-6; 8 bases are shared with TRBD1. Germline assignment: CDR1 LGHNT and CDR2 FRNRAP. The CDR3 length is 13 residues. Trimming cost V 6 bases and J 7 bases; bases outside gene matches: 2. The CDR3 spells CASGDRENSPLHF. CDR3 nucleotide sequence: TGTGCTAGTGGGGACAGGGAAAATTCACCCCTCCACTTT.

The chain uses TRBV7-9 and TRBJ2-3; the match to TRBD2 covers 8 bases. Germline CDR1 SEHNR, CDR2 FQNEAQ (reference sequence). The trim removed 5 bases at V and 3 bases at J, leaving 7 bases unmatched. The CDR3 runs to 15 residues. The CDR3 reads CASSPSGSGTDTQYF. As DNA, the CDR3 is TGTGCCAGCAGCCCGAGCGGGAGTGGTACAGATACGCAGTATTTT.

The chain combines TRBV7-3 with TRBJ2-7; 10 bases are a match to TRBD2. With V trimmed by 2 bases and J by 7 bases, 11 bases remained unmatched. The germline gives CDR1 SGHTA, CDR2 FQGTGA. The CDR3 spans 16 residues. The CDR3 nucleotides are TGTGCCAGCAGCTTAGACAGCGGGAGGGCCTACAATGAGCAGTACTTC. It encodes CASSLDSGRAYNEQYF.

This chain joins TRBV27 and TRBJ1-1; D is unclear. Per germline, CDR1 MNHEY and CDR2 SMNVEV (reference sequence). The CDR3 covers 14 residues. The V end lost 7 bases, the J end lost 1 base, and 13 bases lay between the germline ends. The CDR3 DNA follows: TGTGCCAGCACCCCCCACCCTGAGAACACTGAAGCTTTCTTT. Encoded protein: CASTPHPENTEAFF.

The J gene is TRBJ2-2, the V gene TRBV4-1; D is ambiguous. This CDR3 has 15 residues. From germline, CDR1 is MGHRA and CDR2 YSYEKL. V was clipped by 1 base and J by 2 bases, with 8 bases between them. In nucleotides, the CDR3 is TGCGCCAGCAGCCAAGCTCGACCAAACACCGGGGAGCTGTTTTTT. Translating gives CASSQARPNTGELFF.

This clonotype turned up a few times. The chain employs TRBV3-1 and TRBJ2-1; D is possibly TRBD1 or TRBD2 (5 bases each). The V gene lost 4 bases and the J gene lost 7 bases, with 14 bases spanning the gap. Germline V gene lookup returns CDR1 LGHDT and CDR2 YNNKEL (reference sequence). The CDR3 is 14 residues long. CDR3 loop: CASSPRDLVNEQFF. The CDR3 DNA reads TGTGCCAGCAGCCCCCGGGACCTCGTTAATGAGCAGTTCTTC.

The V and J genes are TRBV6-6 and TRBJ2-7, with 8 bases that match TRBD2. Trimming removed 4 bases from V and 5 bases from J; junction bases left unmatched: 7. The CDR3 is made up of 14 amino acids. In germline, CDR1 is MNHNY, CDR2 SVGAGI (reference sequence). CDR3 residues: CASSSGGGGHEQYF. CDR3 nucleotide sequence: TGTGCCAGCAGTTCCGGGGGGGGAGGCCACGAGCAGTACTTC.

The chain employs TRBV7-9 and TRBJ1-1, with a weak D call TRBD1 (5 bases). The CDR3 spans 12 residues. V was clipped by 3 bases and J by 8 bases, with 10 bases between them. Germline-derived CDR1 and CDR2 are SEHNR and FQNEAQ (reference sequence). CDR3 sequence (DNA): TGTGCCAGCAGCTTCAGGGAACGAGAAGCTTTCTTT. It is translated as CASSFREREAFF.

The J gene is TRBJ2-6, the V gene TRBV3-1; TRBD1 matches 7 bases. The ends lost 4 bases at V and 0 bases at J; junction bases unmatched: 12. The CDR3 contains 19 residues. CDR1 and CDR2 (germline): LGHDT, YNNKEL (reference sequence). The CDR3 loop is CASSPIPGQFVSGANVLTF. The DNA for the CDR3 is TGTGCCAGCAGCCCAATCCCGGGACAGTTTGTCTCTGGGGCCAACGTCCTGACTTTC.

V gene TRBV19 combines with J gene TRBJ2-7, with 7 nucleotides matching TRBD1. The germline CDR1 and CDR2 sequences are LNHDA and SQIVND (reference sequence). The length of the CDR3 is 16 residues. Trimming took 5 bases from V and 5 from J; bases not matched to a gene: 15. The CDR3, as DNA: TGTGCCAGTAGTGATACACCGACAGGGTCCACTGACGAGCAGTACTTC. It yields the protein CASSDTPTGSTDEQYF. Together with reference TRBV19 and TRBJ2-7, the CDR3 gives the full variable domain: DGGITQSPKYLFRKEGQNVTLSCEQNLNHDAMYWYRQDPGQGLRLIYYSQIVNDFQKGDIAEGYSVSREKKESFPLTVTSAQKNPTAFYLCASSDTPTGSTDEQYFGPGTRLTVT.

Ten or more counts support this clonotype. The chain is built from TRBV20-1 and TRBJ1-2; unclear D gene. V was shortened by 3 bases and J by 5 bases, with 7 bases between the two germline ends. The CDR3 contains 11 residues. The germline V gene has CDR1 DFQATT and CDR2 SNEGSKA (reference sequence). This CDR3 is CSARGYYGYTF. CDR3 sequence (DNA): TGCAGTGCTAGGGGTTATTATGGCTACACCTTC.

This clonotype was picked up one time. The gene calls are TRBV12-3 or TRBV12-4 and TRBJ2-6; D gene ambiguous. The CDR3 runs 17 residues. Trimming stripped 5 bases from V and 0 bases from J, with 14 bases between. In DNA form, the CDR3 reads TGTGCCAGCAGTACCAGGACGAGTCTCTCTGGGGCCAACGTCCTGACTTTC. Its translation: CASSTRTSLSGANVLTF.

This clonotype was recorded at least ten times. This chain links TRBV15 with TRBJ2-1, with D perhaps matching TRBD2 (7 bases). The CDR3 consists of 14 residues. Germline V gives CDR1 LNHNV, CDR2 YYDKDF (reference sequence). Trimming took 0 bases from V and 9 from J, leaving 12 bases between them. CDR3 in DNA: TGTGCCACCAGCAGAGAAGGGGGGGCCCGTGAGCAGTTCTTC. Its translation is CATSREGGAREQFF.